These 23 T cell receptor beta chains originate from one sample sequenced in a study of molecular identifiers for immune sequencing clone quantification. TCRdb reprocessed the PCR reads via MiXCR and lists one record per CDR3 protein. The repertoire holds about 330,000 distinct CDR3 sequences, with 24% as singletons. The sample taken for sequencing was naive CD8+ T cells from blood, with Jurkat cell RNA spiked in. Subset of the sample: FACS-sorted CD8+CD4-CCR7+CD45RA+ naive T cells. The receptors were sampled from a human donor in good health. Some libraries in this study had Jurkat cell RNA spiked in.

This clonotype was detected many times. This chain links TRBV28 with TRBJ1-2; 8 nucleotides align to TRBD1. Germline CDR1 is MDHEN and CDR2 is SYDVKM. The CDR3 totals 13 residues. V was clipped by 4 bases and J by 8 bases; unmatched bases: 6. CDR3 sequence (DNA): TGTGCCAGCAGTTCCAGGGGGCGTGACGGCTACACCTTC. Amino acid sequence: CASSSRGRDGYTF.

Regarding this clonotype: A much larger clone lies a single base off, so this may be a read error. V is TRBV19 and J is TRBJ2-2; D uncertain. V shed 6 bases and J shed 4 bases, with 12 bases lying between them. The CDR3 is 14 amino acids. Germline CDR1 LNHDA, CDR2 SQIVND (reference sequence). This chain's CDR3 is CASRELGPTGELFF. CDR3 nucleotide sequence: TGTGCCAGTAGGGAGCTCGGCCCCACCGGGGAGCTGTTTTTT.

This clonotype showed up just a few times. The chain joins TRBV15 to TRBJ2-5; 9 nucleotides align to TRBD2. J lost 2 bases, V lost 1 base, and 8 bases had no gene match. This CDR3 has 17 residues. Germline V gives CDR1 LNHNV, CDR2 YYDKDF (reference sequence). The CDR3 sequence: CATSRVGSGSEQETQYF. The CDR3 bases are TGTGCCACCAGCAGAGTAGGTAGCGGGAGTGAGCAAGAGACCCAGTACTTC.

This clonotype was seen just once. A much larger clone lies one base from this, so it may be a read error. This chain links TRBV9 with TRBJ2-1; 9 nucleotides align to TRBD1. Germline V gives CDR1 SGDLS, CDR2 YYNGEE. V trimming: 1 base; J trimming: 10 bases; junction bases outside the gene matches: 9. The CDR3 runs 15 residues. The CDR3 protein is CASSVTGGRPKEQFF. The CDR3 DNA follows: TGTGCCAGCAGCGTAACAGGGGGCAGACCCAAAGAGCAGTTCTTC.

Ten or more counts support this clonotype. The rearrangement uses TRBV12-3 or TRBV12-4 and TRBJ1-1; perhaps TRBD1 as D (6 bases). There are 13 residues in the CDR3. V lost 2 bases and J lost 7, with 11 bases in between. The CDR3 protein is CASSLPDRREAFF. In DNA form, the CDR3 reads TGTGCCAGCAGTTTACCCGACAGGCGTGAAGCTTTCTTT.

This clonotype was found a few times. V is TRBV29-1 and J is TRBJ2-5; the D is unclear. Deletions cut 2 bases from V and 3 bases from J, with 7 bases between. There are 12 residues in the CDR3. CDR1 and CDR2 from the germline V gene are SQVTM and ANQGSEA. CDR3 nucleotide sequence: TGCAGCGTTGAAAATGACGAAGAGACCCAGTACTTC. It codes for CSVENDEETQYF.

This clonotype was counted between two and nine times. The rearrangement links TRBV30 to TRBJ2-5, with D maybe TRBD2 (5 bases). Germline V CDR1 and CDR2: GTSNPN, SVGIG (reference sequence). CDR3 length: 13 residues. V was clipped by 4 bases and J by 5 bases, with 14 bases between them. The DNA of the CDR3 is TGTGCCTGGATGGTAGAGGGCGGCGAGACCCAGTACTTC. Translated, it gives CAWMVEGGETQYF.

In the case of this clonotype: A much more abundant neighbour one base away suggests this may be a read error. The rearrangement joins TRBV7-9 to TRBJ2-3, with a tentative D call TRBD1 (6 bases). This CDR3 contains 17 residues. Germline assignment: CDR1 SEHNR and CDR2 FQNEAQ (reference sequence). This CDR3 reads CATSLAGTQMNTDTQYF. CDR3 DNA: TGTGCCACCAGCTTAGCCGGGACACAGATGAACACAGATACGCAGTATTTT.

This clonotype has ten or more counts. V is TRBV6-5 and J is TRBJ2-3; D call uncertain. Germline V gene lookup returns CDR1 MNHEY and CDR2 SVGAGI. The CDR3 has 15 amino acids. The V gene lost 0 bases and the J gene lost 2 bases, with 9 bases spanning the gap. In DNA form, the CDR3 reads TGTGCCAGCAGTTACTCACCCCTTAACACAGATACGCAGTATTTT. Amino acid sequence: CASSYSPLNTDTQYF.

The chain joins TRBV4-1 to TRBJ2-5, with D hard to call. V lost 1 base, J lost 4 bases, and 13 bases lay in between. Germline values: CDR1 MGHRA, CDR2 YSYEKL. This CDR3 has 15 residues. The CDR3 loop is CASSQVQGMGETQYF. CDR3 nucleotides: TGCGCCAGCAGCCAAGTTCAAGGGATGGGAGAGACCCAGTACTTC.

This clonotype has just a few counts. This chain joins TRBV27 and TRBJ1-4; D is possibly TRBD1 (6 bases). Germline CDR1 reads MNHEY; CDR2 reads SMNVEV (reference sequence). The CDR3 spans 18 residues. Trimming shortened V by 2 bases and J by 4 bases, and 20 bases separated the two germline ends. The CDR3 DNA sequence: TGTGCCAGCAGTTTACTGGGGGTTGGGGGGCAGAATAATGAAAAACTGTTTTTT. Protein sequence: CASSLLGVGGQNNEKLFF.

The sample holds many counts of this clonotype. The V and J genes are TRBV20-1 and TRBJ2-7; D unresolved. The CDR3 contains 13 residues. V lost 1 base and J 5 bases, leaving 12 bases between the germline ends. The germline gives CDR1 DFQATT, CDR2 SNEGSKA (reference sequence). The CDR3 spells CSARGYSAHEQYF. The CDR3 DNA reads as TGCAGTGCTAGAGGGTACTCCGCCCACGAGCAGTACTTC.

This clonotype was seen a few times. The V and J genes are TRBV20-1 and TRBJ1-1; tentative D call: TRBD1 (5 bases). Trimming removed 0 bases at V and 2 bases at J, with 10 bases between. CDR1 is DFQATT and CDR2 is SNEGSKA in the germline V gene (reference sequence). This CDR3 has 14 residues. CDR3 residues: CSARDPGTNTEAFF. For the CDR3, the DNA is TGCAGTGCTAGAGATCCAGGGACCAACACTGAAGCTTTCTTT.

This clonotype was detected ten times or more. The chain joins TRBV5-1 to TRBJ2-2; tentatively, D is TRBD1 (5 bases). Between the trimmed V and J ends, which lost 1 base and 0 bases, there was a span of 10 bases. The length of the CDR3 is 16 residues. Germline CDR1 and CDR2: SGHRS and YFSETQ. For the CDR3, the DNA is TGCGCCAGCAGCTTGCAGACAGCCACGAACACCGGGGAGCTGTTTTTT. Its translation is CASSLQTATNTGELFF.

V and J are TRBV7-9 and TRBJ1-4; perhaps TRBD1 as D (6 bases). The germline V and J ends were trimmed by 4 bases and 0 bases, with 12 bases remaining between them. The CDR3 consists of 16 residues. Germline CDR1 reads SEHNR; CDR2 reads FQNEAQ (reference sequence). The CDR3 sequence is CASSSRDTSTNEKLFF. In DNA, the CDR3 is TGTGCCAGCAGCTCTCGGGACACATCAACTAATGAAAAACTGTTTTTT.

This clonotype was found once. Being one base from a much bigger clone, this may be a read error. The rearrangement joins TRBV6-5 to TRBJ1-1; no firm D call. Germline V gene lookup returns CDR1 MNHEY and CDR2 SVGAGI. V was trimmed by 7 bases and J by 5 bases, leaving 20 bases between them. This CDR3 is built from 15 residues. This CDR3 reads CASTKGREGRTEAFF. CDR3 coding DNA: TGTGCCAGCACTAAGGGTCGGGAAGGAAGAACTGAAGCTTTCTTT.

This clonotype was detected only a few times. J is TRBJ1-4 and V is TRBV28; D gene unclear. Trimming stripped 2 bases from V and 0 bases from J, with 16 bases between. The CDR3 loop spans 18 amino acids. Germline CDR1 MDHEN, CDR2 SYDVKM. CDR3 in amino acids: CASSLRRLRSATNEKLFF. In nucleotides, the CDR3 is TGTGCCAGCAGTTTAAGGCGCCTCCGATCGGCAACTAATGAAAAACTGTTTTTT.

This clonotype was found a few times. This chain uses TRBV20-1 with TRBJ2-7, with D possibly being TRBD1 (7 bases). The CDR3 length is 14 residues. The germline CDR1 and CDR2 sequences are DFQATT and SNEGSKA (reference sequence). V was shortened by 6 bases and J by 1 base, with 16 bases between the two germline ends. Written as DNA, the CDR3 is TGCAGTGCCCGCGGGACAGAGATTTCCTACGAGCAGTACTTC. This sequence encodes CSARGTEISYEQYF.

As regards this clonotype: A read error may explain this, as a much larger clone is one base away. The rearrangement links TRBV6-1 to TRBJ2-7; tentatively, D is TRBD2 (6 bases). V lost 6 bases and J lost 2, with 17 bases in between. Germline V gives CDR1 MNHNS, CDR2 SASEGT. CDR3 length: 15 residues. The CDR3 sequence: CASRDPGLSAYEQYF. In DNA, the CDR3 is TGTGCCAGCAGAGACCCGGGACTCTCTGCCTACGAGCAGTACTTC.

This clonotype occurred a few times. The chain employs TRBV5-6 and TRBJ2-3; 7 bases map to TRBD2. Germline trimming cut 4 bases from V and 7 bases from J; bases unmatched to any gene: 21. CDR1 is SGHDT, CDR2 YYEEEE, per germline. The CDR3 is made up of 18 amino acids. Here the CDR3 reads CASSPNGLDWQIPNTQYF. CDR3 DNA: TGTGCCAGCAGCCCGAACGGACTAGATTGGCAGATCCCCAATACGCAGTATTTT.

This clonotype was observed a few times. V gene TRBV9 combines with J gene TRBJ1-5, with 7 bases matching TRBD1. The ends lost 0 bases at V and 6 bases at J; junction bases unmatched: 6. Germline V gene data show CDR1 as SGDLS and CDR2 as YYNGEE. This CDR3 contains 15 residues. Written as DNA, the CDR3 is TGTGCCAGCAGCGTAGGAGGGGGCGCGGGTCAGCCCCAGCATTTT. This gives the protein CASSVGGGAGQPQHF.

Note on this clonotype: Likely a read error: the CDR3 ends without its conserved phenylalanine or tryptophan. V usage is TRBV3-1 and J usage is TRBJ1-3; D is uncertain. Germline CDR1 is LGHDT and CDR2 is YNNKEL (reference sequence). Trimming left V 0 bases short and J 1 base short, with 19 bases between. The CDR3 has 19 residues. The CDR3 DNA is TGTGCCAGCAGCCAAGATTTGGGAGCAAGGGATAGGTCTGGAAACACCATATATCTT. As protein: CASSQDLGARDRSGNTIYL.

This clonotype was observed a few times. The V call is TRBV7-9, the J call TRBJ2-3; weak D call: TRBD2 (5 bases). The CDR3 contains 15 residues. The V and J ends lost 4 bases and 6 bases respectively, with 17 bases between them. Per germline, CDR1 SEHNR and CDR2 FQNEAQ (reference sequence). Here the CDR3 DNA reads TGTGCCAGCAGCTCCCGCTCCTATCGCGGGGATACGCAGTATTTT. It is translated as CASSSRSYRGDTQYF.